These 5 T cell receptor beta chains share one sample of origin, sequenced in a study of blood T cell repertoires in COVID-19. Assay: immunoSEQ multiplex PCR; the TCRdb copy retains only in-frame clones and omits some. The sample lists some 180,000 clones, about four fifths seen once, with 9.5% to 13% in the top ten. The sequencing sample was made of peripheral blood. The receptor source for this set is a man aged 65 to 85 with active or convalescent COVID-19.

This CDR3 is CASSLFGADYGYTF. CDR3 DNA: TGTGCCAGCAGTCTTTTTGGCGCGGACTATGGCTACACCTTC. The chain has TRBV27 and TRBJ1-2; D is undetermined. Germline-derived CDR1 and CDR2 are MNHEY and SMNVEV (reference sequence). The CDR3 loop spans 14 amino acids. V lost 5 bases, J lost 3 bases, and 13 bases lay in between.

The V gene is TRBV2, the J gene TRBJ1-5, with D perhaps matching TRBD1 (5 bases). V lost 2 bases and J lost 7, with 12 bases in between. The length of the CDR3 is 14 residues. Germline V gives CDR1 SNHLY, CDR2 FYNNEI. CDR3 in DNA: TGTGCCAGCAGTGAAAGGCGGGGGAACCAGCCCCAGCATTTT. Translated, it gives CASSERRGNQPQHF.

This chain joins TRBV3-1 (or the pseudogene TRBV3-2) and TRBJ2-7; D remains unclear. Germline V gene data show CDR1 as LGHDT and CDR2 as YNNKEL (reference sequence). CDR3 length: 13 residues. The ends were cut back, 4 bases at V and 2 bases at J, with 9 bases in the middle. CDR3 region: CASSPHGTYEQYF. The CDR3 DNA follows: TGTGCCAGCAGCCCTCACGGTACCTACGAGCAGTACTTC.

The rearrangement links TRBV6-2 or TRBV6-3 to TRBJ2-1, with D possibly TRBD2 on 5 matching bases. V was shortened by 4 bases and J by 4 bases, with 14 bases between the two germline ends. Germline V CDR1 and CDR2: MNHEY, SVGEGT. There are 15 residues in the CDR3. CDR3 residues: CASSLYGIEYNEQFF. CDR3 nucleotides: TGTGCCAGCAGTTTGTACGGGATTGAATACAATGAGCAGTTCTTC.

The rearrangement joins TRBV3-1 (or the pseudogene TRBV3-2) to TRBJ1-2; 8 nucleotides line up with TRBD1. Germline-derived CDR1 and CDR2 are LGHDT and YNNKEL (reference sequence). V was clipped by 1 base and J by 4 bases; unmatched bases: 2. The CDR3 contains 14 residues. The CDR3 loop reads CASSQGDRSYGYTF. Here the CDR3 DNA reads TGTGCCAGCAGCCAAGGGGACAGGAGCTATGGCTACACCTTC.